This is a list of T cell receptor beta chains from one sample in a study of T-cell reconstitution after alpha-beta-depleted transplantation in children. TCRdb re-derived calls from the PCR reads in MiXCR, one entry per CDR3 protein. The sample gives 75,000 to 80,000 distinct CDR3 sequences, roughly 18% of which show up once; approximately 51% is in the top ten. The input for sequencing was PBMCs, mostly from graft donor cells, taken 360 days after TCRalphabeta/CD19-depleted stem cell transplant. The receptors originated from a male patient aged 2-10 years who had a stem cell transplant for acute lymphoblastic leukemia, so the T cells may come from the graft donor. CDR3s include the opening cysteine and the closing phenylalanine or tryptophan. The order of the fields is clone size, J gene, D gene, V gene, CDR3 protein, CDR3 DNA. The D gene is left open where the match is weak. Clone size, where shown, is once, few, many, or a class for clones that have expanded.

clone_size: .
j_call: TRBJ2-1
d_call: TRBD1
v_call: TRBV14
cdr3_aa: CASSYGTGLFNEQFF
cdr3_nt: TGTGCCAGCAGCTACGGGACAGGGTTATTTAATGAGCAGTTCTTC

clone_size: few
j_call: TRBJ2-5
d_call: .
v_call: TRBV10-1
cdr3_aa: CASSESGRETQYF
cdr3_nt: TGCGCCAGCAGTGAGTCAGGGAGGGAGACCCAGTACTTC

clone_size: few
j_call: TRBJ2-7
d_call: TRBD2
v_call: TRBV7-4
cdr3_aa: CASSSGTSGTPEQYF
cdr3_nt: TGTGCCAGCAGCTCCGGGACTAGCGGGACTCCGGAGCAGTACTTC

clone_size: few
j_call: TRBJ1-6
d_call: .
v_call: TRBV12-3/TRBV12-4
cdr3_aa: CASSLSGSSPLHF
cdr3_nt: TGTGCCAGCAGTTTATCGGGGAGTTCACCCCTCCACTTT

clone_size: many
j_call: TRBJ2-1
d_call: TRBD2
v_call: TRBV10-3
cdr3_aa: CAISASGSRNEQFF
cdr3_nt: TGTGCCATCAGTGCGAGCGGGAGTAGGAATGAGCAGTTCTTC

clone_size: .
j_call: TRBJ2-7
d_call: .
v_call: TRBV12-3/TRBV12-4
cdr3_aa: CASSFAYTRYEQYF
cdr3_nt: TGTGCCAGCAGTTTCGCCTATACTAGGTACGAGCAGTACTTC

clone_size: .
j_call: TRBJ2-7
d_call: TRBD2
v_call: TRBV6-2/TRBV6-3
cdr3_aa: CASTPLAGLTESSYEQYF
cdr3_nt: TGTGCCAGCACTCCTCTAGCGGGCCTCACAGAAAGCTCCTACGAGCAGTACTTC

clone_size: .
j_call: TRBJ2-3
d_call: TRBD2
v_call: TRBV4-1
cdr3_aa: CASTLLVPGLAGGPQDTDTQYF
cdr3_nt: TGCGCCAGCACCCTACTCGTACCGGGACTAGCGGGAGGGCCTCAAGACACAGATACGCAGTATTTT

clone_size: .
j_call: TRBJ2-1
d_call: .
v_call: TRBV6-2/TRBV6-3
cdr3_aa: CASSYGPRIEQFF
cdr3_nt: TGTGCCAGCAGTTACGGCCCCCGAATTGAGCAGTTCTTC

clone_size: few
j_call: TRBJ2-3
d_call: TRBD2
v_call: TRBV27
cdr3_aa: CASSPLTSGNTDTQYF
cdr3_nt: TGTGCCAGCAGTCCCCTGACTAGCGGGAACACAGATACGCAGTATTTT

clone_size: few
j_call: TRBJ2-7
d_call: TRBD2
v_call: TRBV6-5
cdr3_aa: CASSSGSGRADYEQYF
cdr3_nt: TGTGCCAGCAGTTCAGGCAGCGGGAGGGCCGACTACGAGCAGTACTTC

clone_size: many
j_call: TRBJ2-7
d_call: TRBD2
v_call: TRBV2
cdr3_aa: CASSLRTSGYEQYF
cdr3_nt: TGTGCCAGCAGCCTCCGTACTAGCGGCTACGAGCAGTACTTC

clone_size: .
j_call: TRBJ2-3
d_call: .
v_call: TRBV10-3
cdr3_aa: CAISVSHTQYF
cdr3_nt: TGTGCCATCAGCGTGTCACATACGCAGTATTTT

clone_size: .
j_call: TRBJ1-5
d_call: .
v_call: TRBV7-9
cdr3_aa: CASCSTLGGHQPQHF
cdr3_nt: TGTGCCAGCTGCTCCACGCTCGGGGGCCATCAGCCCCAGCATTTT

clone_size: few
j_call: TRBJ2-1
d_call: .
v_call: TRBV7-9
cdr3_aa: CASKYYNEQFF
cdr3_nt: TGTGCCAGCAAATACTACAATGAGCAGTTCTTC

clone_size: few
j_call: TRBJ1-2
d_call: .
v_call: TRBV11-2
cdr3_aa: CASSLVTVYGYTF
cdr3_nt: TGTGCCAGCAGCTTAGTCACCGTCTATGGCTACACCTTC

clone_size: few
j_call: TRBJ2-1
d_call: .
v_call: TRBV10-1
cdr3_aa: CASSGGGHLYNEQFF
cdr3_nt: TGCGCCAGCAGTGGCGGGGGACACTTGTACAATGAGCAGTTCTTC

clone_size: few
j_call: TRBJ1-2
d_call: .
v_call: TRBV12-3/TRBV12-4
cdr3_aa: CASLAVTGYGYTF
cdr3_nt: TGTGCCAGCCTTGCCGTGACAGGCTATGGCTACACCTTC

clone_size: .
j_call: TRBJ2-7
d_call: .
v_call: TRBV5-1
cdr3_aa: CASSLGNLDEQYF
cdr3_nt: TGCGCCAGCAGCTTGGGGAACCTGGACGAGCAGTACTTC

clone_size: few
j_call: TRBJ2-6
d_call: TRBD1
v_call: TRBV3-1
cdr3_aa: CASGQGANVLTF
cdr3_nt: TGTGCCAGCGGACAGGGCGCCAACGTCCTGACTTTC

clone_size: .
j_call: TRBJ2-2
d_call: TRBD2
v_call: TRBV24-1
cdr3_aa: CATSDLSLGLAGPGRGTGELFF
cdr3_nt: TGTGCCACCAGTGATTTGTCTCTGGGGCTAGCGGGACCCGGACGTGGCACCGGGGAGCTGTTTTTT

clone_size: .
j_call: TRBJ1-1
d_call: .
v_call: TRBV20-1
cdr3_aa: CSARTLTEAFF
cdr3_nt: TGCAGTGCTAGGACCCTCACTGAAGCTTTCTTT

clone_size: .
j_call: TRBJ1-4
d_call: .
v_call: TRBV4-1
cdr3_aa: CASSPHPGKGQEEKLFF
cdr3_nt: TGCGCCAGCAGCCCCCACCCCGGGAAAGGGCAAGAAGAAAAACTGTTTTTT

clone_size: .
j_call: TRBJ1-2
d_call: TRBD1
v_call: TRBV12-3/TRBV12-4
cdr3_aa: CASSLGTGGWSGYTF
cdr3_nt: TGTGCCAGCAGTCTTGGGACAGGGGGCTGGTCTGGCTACACCTTC

clone_size: .
j_call: TRBJ2-5
d_call: TRBD2
v_call: TRBV7-9
cdr3_aa: CASSLDGLAGWATQYF
cdr3_nt: TGTGCCAGCAGCTTAGATGGGCTAGCGGGGTGGGCGACCCAGTACTTC

clone_size: many
j_call: TRBJ2-2
d_call: .
v_call: TRBV19
cdr3_aa: CASRQVTTGELFF
cdr3_nt: TGTGCCAGCCGACAGGTCACCACCGGGGAGCTGTTTTTT

clone_size: .
j_call: TRBJ2-5
d_call: TRBD2
v_call: TRBV12-3/TRBV12-4
cdr3_aa: CASSSASGKQETQYF
cdr3_nt: TGTGCCAGCAGTTCGGCTAGCGGTAAGCAAGAGACCCAGTACTTC

clone_size: few
j_call: TRBJ2-7
d_call: TRBD1
v_call: TRBV5-1
cdr3_aa: CASSLALRTGQVYEQYF
cdr3_nt: TGCGCCAGCAGCTTGGCCCTCAGAACGGGACAGGTCTACGAGCAGTACTTC

clone_size: .
j_call: TRBJ2-5
d_call: .
v_call: TRBV12-3/TRBV12-4
cdr3_aa: CASSLAQETQYF
cdr3_nt: TGTGCCAGCAGTTTAGCCCAAGAGACCCAGTACTTC

clone_size: .
j_call: TRBJ2-2
d_call: .
v_call: TRBV5-1
cdr3_aa: CASSLGTTNTGELFF
cdr3_nt: TGCGCCAGCAGCTTAGGGACAACGAACACCGGGGAGCTGTTTTTT

clone_size: few
j_call: TRBJ2-1
d_call: .
v_call: TRBV12-3/TRBV12-4
cdr3_aa: CASRPGLQSGGEQFF
cdr3_nt: TGTGCCAGCAGGCCGGGACTCCAATCTGGGGGTGAGCAGTTCTTC

clone_size: few
j_call: TRBJ2-3
d_call: TRBD2
v_call: TRBV10-3
cdr3_aa: CAISRTSGGTDTQYF
cdr3_nt: TGTGCCATCAGCCGAACTAGCGGGGGCACAGATACGCAGTATTTT

clone_size: many
j_call: TRBJ2-5
d_call: TRBD2
v_call: TRBV5-1
cdr3_aa: CASSLRGLAGEGETQYF
cdr3_nt: TGCGCCAGCAGCTTGCGGGGGTTAGCGGGAGAAGGGGAGACCCAGTACTTC

clone_size: few
j_call: TRBJ2-1
d_call: .
v_call: TRBV11-3
cdr3_aa: CASGAGGTYNEQFF
cdr3_nt: TGTGCCAGCGGGGCCGGGGGCACCTACAATGAGCAGTTCTTC

clone_size: .
j_call: TRBJ2-2
d_call: TRBD2
v_call: TRBV4-1
cdr3_aa: CASRLAGGPGTGELFF
cdr3_nt: TGCGCCAGCAGACTAGCGGGAGGGCCGGGCACCGGGGAGCTGTTTTTT

clone_size: few
j_call: TRBJ2-3
d_call: .
v_call: TRBV4-2
cdr3_aa: CASSQDLTDTQYF
cdr3_nt: TGTGCCAGCAGCCAAGATCTCACAGATACGCAGTATTTT

clone_size: many
j_call: TRBJ2-7
d_call: TRBD1
v_call: TRBV24-1
cdr3_aa: CATSDASGGPRYEQYF
cdr3_nt: TGTGCCACCAGTGATGCCTCAGGGGGCCCACGCTACGAGCAGTACTTC

clone_size: .
j_call: TRBJ2-7
d_call: TRBD2
v_call: TRBV25-1
cdr3_aa: CASSESLAGDYEQYF
cdr3_nt: TGTGCCAGCAGTGAATCACTAGCGGGGGACTACGAGCAGTACTTC

clone_size: few
j_call: TRBJ2-1
d_call: TRBD2
v_call: TRBV12-3/TRBV12-4
cdr3_aa: CASSLGGLATFYNEQFF
cdr3_nt: TGTGCCAGCAGTTTAGGGGGACTAGCGACCTTTTACAATGAGCAGTTCTTC

clone_size: few
j_call: TRBJ2-1
d_call: .
v_call: TRBV25-1
cdr3_aa: CASSSLATTYNEQFF
cdr3_nt: TGTGCCAGCAGTAGCCTAGCCACGACCTACAATGAGCAGTTCTTC

clone_size: .
j_call: TRBJ2-1
d_call: .
v_call: TRBV30
cdr3_aa: CAWVKGYNEQFF
cdr3_nt: TGTGCCTGGGTAAAGGGCTACAATGAGCAGTTCTTC

clone_size: few
j_call: TRBJ2-3
d_call: TRBD2
v_call: TRBV7-9
cdr3_aa: CASSLVATSGITDTQYF
cdr3_nt: TGTGCCAGCAGCTTAGTTGCGACTAGCGGGATCACAGATACGCAGTATTTT